The following is a T cell receptor (beta chain) sequence with its context. Its antigen is not known. The data were obtained in a study of T cell clonotyping in hematopoietic cell transplantation. The CDR3 is 16 residues long. V was cut by 3 bases and J by 7 bases, with 20 bases left in between. CDR1 is SGDLS, CDR2 YYNGEE, per germline. Study-wide results and caveats: Recipient TCR diversity dropped after transplant; expanded clonotypes rose from day 30 to 180. At the given depth, recipient repertoires were over 95% de novo clonotypes. Without cell sorting, CD4 versus CD8 contributions remain unresolved.

Clones were sequenced by immunoSEQ multiplex PCR, and TCRdb holds only the in-frame ones, with some missing. The table has some 14,000 clones, just over 95% seen once. Recipient blood drawn about 28 days pretransplant and days 30, 100, 180 after. The sample in question was peripheral blood mononuclear cells, obtained 30 days after allogeneic stem cell transplant. The clonotype originates from a female patient aged 50-59 years who had an allogeneic stem cell transplant from an unrelated donor, so T cells may come from the graft donor. Some clones in this sample may be carry-over from other donors' samples. V is TRBV9 and J is TRBJ2-1; D is undetermined. Written as DNA, the CDR3 is TGTGCCAGCAGCGGACGTCGTTACTCCCAGGCTAATGAGCAGTTCTTC. Its translation is CASSGRRYSQANEQFF.